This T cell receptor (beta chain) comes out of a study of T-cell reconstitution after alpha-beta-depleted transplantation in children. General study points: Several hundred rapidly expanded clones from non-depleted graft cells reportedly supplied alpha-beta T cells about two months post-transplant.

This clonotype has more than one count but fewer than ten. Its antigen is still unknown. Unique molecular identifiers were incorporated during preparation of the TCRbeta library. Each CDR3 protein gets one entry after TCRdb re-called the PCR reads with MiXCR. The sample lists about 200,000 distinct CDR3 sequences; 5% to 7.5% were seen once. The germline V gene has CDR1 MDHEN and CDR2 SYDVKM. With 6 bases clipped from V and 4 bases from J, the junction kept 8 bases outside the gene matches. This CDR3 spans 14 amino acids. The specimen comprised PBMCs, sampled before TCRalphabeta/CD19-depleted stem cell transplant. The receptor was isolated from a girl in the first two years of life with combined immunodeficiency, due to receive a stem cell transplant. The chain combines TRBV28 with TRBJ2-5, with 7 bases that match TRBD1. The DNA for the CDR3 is TGTGCCAGCAGCTCGACAGGGTCCCCAGAGACCCAGTACTTC. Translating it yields CASSSTGSPETQYF.